This T cell receptor beta chain was retrieved from a study of blood T cell repertoires in COVID-19. Study-level background: Acute-phase and convalescent COVID-19 samples originated in the United States, Italy and Spain. PBMCs, B-cell-depleted T cells, or T cells were the source of the cDNA or gDNA that made up the material.

Methods used by the authors: Researchers report that nucleated cell counts were estimated from reference gene primer amplification. Data came from immunoSEQ multiplex PCR; TCRdb stores just in-frame clones and leaves some out. The DNA was the basis for D and trimming; V, J and clone size are from that table. Of over 250,000 clones listed, roughly nine tenths were seen once; the top ten hold 2% to 2.5%. This CDR3 has 14 amino acids. Germline CDR1 reads SNHLY; CDR2 reads FYNNEI. Trimming took off 2 bases at V and 4 bases at J, with 8 bases between the two ends. This TCR came from a man in his fifties with acute or convalescent COVID-19. The rearrangement joins TRBV2 to TRBJ2-2; the D gene is possibly TRBD2 (6 bases). The material sequenced was peripheral blood. The CDR3 DNA follows: TGTGCCAGCAGTGAACAGGGAGGCACCGGGGAGCTGTTTTTT. Protein: CASSEQGGTGELFF.